These 28 T cell receptor beta chains came from one sample sequenced in a study of blood T cell repertoires in COVID-19 (TCRdb year 2020). Library creation used the immunoSEQ multiplex PCR assay. The immuneACCESS repertoire file appears here via TCRdb, limited to in-frame rearrangements. These files lack a portion of the clones; in checked studies, under half of the deficit traces to unresolved V genes, and the cause of the others is not known. This sample gives roughly 250,000 clones in total; over 70% of them show up just once. The top ten clonotypes cover roughly 8.6% of the sample. Source material: peripheral blood. The receptors were sampled from a human donor in a cohort sampled during active COVID-19.

This rearrangement joins TRBV11-2 to TRBJ1-2; D is undetermined. The V end was cut by 1 base, the J end by 2 bases, with 11 bases between. Germline values: CDR1 SGHAT, CDR2 FQNNGV. This CDR3 has 15 residues. The CDR3 bases are TGTGCCAGCAGCTTAGTCTCTCGGTTAAACTATGGCTACACCTTC. This translates into CASSLVSRLNYGYTF.

The V gene is TRBV5-1, the J gene TRBJ2-7; TRBD2 is a possible D gene (5 bases). Germline values: CDR1 SGHRS, CDR2 YFSETQ. With 5 bases removed from V and 1 base from J, the gap between germline ends came to 16 bases. CDR3 size: 15 residues. The CDR3 DNA is TGCGCCAGCAGACCCCTCGGACGGACTTCCTACGAGCAGTACTTC. The encoded protein is CASRPLGRTSYEQYF.

This clone appeared a single time. The rearrangement joins TRBV29-1 to TRBJ1-2; D unresolved. V was cut by 3 bases and J by 5 bases, with 7 bases left in between. Germline CDR1 SQVTM, CDR2 ANQGSEA. There are 11 residues in the CDR3. DNA for the CDR3: TGCAGCGTTGAGTCCGTTTATGGCTACACCTTC. Residues: CSVESVYGYTF.

The chain joins TRBV5-1 to TRBJ2-1; possible D gene TRBD2, 7 bases. There are 16 residues in the CDR3. In germline, CDR1 is SGHRS, CDR2 YFSETQ. Trimming shortened V by 8 bases and J by 0 bases, and 18 bases separated the two germline ends. The DNA of the CDR3 is TGCGCCAGTCTGGGGGGGGCTCCCAGCTCCTACAATGAGCAGTTCTTC. Residues: CASLGGAPSSYNEQFF.

The chain employs TRBV18 and TRBJ2-1; TRBD1 aligns across 8 bases. The J segment lost 6 bases and the V segment lost 3 bases, leaving 4 bases of the junction unmatched. Germline V lookup: CDR1 KGHSH, CDR2 LQKENI. The CDR3 is 14 amino acids. CDR3 sequence (DNA): TGTGCCAGCTCACCGGGACAGGCCCCCAATGAGCAGTTCTTC. This sequence encodes CASSPGQAPNEQFF.

The V call is TRBV18, the J call TRBJ1-6; 9 positions agree with TRBD1. V lost 2 bases and J lost 11; bases outside the gene matches: 1. The CDR3 contains 13 residues. Germline V gene sequence: CDR1 KGHSH, CDR2 LQKENI. DNA for the CDR3: TGTGCCAGCTCACCAGACAGGGGGACACCCCTCCACTTT. Translation gives CASSPDRGTPLHF.

The count of this clone is one. The chain couples TRBV3-1 (or the pseudogene TRBV3-2) to TRBJ1-1, with no clear D. Germline V gene data show CDR1 as LGHDT and CDR2 as YNNKEL (reference sequence). CDR3 size: 14 residues. V lost 4 bases, J lost 4 bases, and 13 bases lay in between. Written as DNA, the CDR3 is TGTGCCAGCAGCCTCAAGGTCCGAGGCACTGAAGCTTTCTTT. It yields the protein CASSLKVRGTEAFF.

The chain carries TRBV7-2 and TRBJ1-4; TRBD1 is a possible D gene (6 bases). The V gene lost 1 base and the J gene lost 3 bases, with 9 bases spanning the gap. From germline, CDR1 is SGHTA and CDR2 FQGNSA. This CDR3 spans 15 amino acids. The CDR3 spells CASSLETGSNEKLFF. CDR3 bases: TGTGCCAGCAGCTTAGAAACAGGGTCTAATGAAAAACTGTTTTTT.

Remarks on this clone: A read error may explain this, as a much larger clone is one base away. This rearrangement joins TRBV27 to TRBJ2-3; 15 bases are a match to TRBD2. The CDR3 consists of 16 residues. The V gene's germline CDR1 is MNHEY and CDR2 SMNVEV (reference sequence). The trim removed 5 bases at V and 4 bases at J, leaving 4 bases unmatched. CDR3 nucleotide sequence: TGTGCCAGCAGTCCCTGGACTAGCGGGGGGGCAGATACGCAGTATTTT. This gives the protein CASSPWTSGGADTQYF.

For this clone: Distinct nucleotide sequences in the sample also encode this CDR3. The rearrangement links TRBV12-3 or TRBV12-4 to TRBJ1-5, with D unresolved. This CDR3 contains 13 residues. Trimming cost V 8 bases and J 2 bases, with 10 bases left between them. The CDR3 loop reads CASRGTGNQPQHF. In DNA, the CDR3 is TGTGCCAGCCGGGGAACGGGCAATCAGCCCCAGCATTTT.

For the CDR3, the DNA is TGTGCCAGCAGCTGGCTTGAGACAGGGGGAGCGTCCAAAAACATTCAGTACTTC. It yields the protein CASSWLETGGASKNIQYF. This rearrangement joins TRBV2 to TRBJ2-4; 9 nucleotides align to TRBD1. This CDR3 has 18 amino acids. Germline CDR1 is SNHLY and CDR2 is FYNNEI. Trimming removed 6 bases from V and 2 bases from J; junction bases left unmatched: 14.

The chain recombines TRBV28 with TRBJ2-1, with TRBD2 identical over 10 bases. This CDR3 comprises 15 residues. J was trimmed by 2 bases and V by 6 bases; bases with no gene match: 4. Germline V lookup: CDR1 MDHEN, CDR2 SYDVKM. The CDR3 here is CASRQRGGAYNEQFF. Written as DNA, the CDR3 is TGTGCCAGCAGGCAGCGGGGGGGCGCCTACAATGAGCAGTTCTTC.

With respect to this clone: This CDR3 fails to terminate in the conserved phenylalanine or tryptophan, so it likely reflects a read error. The limits of the CDR3 on the DNA are not certain, so only TCRdb's listed CDR3 is given. The J gene is TRBJ2-4, the V gene TRBV19; TRBD1, the D gene given by the table, was not confirmed from the DNA. The CDR3 is 15 residues long, counting both termini. The germline V gene encodes CDR1 LNHDA and CDR2 SQIVND (reference sequence). CDR3 amino acids: CASRQTGGAAYFEHL.

This clone has only a few counts. V usage is TRBV10-2 and J usage is TRBJ2-7, with D possibly TRBD1 on 5 matching bases. The CDR3 is 12 residues long. The V gene's germline CDR1 is WSHSY and CDR2 SAAADI. The V and J ends lost 6 bases and 3 bases respectively, with 9 bases between them. The CDR3 DNA is TGCGCCAGCAGAGGGGCTGTCTACGAGCAGTACTTC. Translated, it gives CASRGAVYEQYF.

For the CDR3, the DNA is TGTGCCAGTAGTGCCAGGGGGCGTCGTACTGAAGCTTTCTTT. Amino acids: CASSARGRRTEAFF. The genes are TRBV19 and TRBJ1-1, with 8 bases that match TRBD1. The CDR3 covers 14 residues. The V gene end was trimmed by 5 bases and the J gene end by 5 bases; junction bases not matched to a gene: 7. The germline V gene has CDR1 LNHDA and CDR2 SQIVND (reference sequence).

J is TRBJ1-2 and V is TRBV7-2; D not resolved. CDR1 and CDR2 (germline): SGHTA, FQGNSA. CDR3 length: 14 residues. Trimming took off 4 bases at V and 8 bases at J, with 17 bases between the two ends. The CDR3 DNA follows: TGTGCCAGCAGCTCGCAATTGGGGAGGACCGGCTACACCTTC. It codes for CASSSQLGRTGYTF.

V is TRBV19 and J is TRBJ2-3, with 9 bases fitting TRBD2. The junction had 10 bases not matched to a gene; V was cut back by 1 base and J by 5 bases. The CDR3 spans 17 residues. Looked up from germline, CDR1 is LNHDA and CDR2 is SQIVND (reference sequence). As DNA, the CDR3 is TGTGCCAGTAGTATAGGAGGGACTAGCAACTTTCGAGATACGCAGTATTTT. Translating gives CASSIGGTSNFRDTQYF.

The chain carries TRBV5-1 and TRBJ2-5; TRBD1 might be the D (6 bases). The CDR3 covers 17 residues. With 5 bases removed from V and 1 base from J, the gap between germline ends came to 21 bases. The germline V gene encodes CDR1 SGHRS and CDR2 YFSETQ. CDR3 DNA sequence: TGCGCCAGCAGTGGCCGCAGTGGGGGCCGCTTCCAAGAGACCCAGTACTTC. It yields the protein CASSGRSGGRFQETQYF.

The rearrangement links TRBV7-6 to TRBJ2-7, with TRBD1 identical over 7 bases. Looked up from germline, CDR1 is SGHVS and CDR2 is FNYEAQ. The CDR3 totals 16 residues. V was clipped by 5 bases and J by 1 base; unmatched bases: 11. Here the CDR3 DNA reads TGTGCCAGCAGCCCCGCAACAGGGGTTGGGTCCTACGAGCAGTACTTC. Protein: CASSPATGVGSYEQYF.

CDR3 sequence reads: CASSWRVGGQPQHF. The DNA for the CDR3 is TGTGCCAGCAGTTGGCGCGTGGGGGGTCAGCCCCAGCATTTT. V is TRBV28 and J is TRBJ1-5; D possibly corresponds to TRBD1 (5 bases). Germline CDR1 reads MDHEN; CDR2 reads SYDVKM. Trimming cost V 4 bases and J 6 bases, with 13 bases left between them. This CDR3 is 14 amino acids long.

This clone was detected only once. The chain employs TRBV5-5 and TRBJ1-2; possible D gene TRBD1, 6 bases. This CDR3 spans 14 amino acids. Trimming removed 5 bases from V and 5 bases from J, with 16 bases in between. Germline V gene data show CDR1 as SGHKS and CDR2 as YYEKEE (reference sequence). As DNA, the CDR3 is TGTGCCAGCAGTTCCGGACAGCAGTTATATGGCTACACCTTC. Protein: CASSSGQQLYGYTF.

This chain joins TRBV7-2 and TRBJ2-2; tentative D call: TRBD1 (6 bases). Germline V lookup: CDR1 SGHTA, CDR2 FQGNSA. The CDR3 loop spans 14 amino acids. The V and J ends lost 3 bases and 6 bases respectively, with 11 bases between them. The CDR3 reads CASSFQGWAGELFF. The CDR3, as DNA: TGTGCCAGCAGCTTCCAGGGGTGGGCCGGGGAGCTGTTTTTT. The full variable domain, in which reference TRBV7-2 and TRBJ2-2 provide the parts outside the CDR3, is GAGVSQSPSNKVTEKGKDVELRCDPISGHTALYWYRQSLGQGLEFLIYFQGNSAPDKSGLPSDRFSAERTGGSVSTLTIQRTQQEDSAVYLCASSFQGWAGELFFGEGSRLTVL.

In DNA, the CDR3 is TGTGCCACCAGTGGTCAGGACAGGACTTACAATGAGCAGTTCTTC. Its protein product is CATSGQDRTYNEQFF. This chain links TRBV24-1 with TRBJ2-1; 7 bases line up with TRBD1. The V gene end was trimmed by 5 bases and the J gene end by 4 bases; junction bases not matched to a gene: 7. CDR1 is KGHDR and CDR2 is SFDVKD in the germline V gene. The CDR3 length is 15 residues.

The rearrangement joins TRBV7-9 to TRBJ2-7; D perhaps matches TRBD2 (6 bases). Per germline, CDR1 SEHNR and CDR2 FQNEAQ (reference sequence). V shed 1 base and J shed 0 bases, with 13 bases lying between them. This CDR3 is built from 16 residues. CDR3 amino acids: CASSLVGGISSYEQYF. The DNA of the CDR3 is TGTGCCAGCAGCTTAGTCGGCGGGATAAGCTCCTACGAGCAGTACTTC.

The chain uses TRBV7-2 and TRBJ1-1; 9 nucleotides agree with TRBD1. CDR1 and CDR2 (germline): SGHTA, FQGNSA. This CDR3 spans 14 amino acids. With 5 bases clipped from V and 6 bases from J, the junction kept 7 bases outside the gene matches. CDR3 sequence reads: CASSLLQGAAEAFF. The CDR3 DNA follows: TGTGCCAGCAGCCTATTACAGGGGGCAGCTGAAGCTTTCTTT.

In DNA form, the CDR3 reads TGTGCCAGCAGCCATGGGGCTAGCGATTACAATGAGCAGTTCTTC. It is translated as CASSHGASDYNEQFF. This rearrangement joins TRBV7-2 to TRBJ2-1, with a tentative D call TRBD2 (6 bases). This CDR3 has 15 amino acids. V lost 5 bases and J 4 bases, leaving 15 bases between the germline ends. CDR1 and CDR2 from the germline V gene are SGHTA and FQGNSA.

The chain uses TRBV2 and TRBJ2-2; the D is unclear. Germline V gives CDR1 SNHLY, CDR2 FYNNEI. CDR3 size: 14 residues. The ends were cut back, 6 bases at V and 0 bases at J, with 8 bases in the middle. The CDR3 DNA follows: TGTGCCAGCAGGGCCCTAGCGAACACCGGGGAGCTGTTTTTT. Its translation: CASRALANTGELFF.

The CDR3 coding sequence is TGTGCCAGCAGTAAGTCCGGGACTAGCGGATACAATGAGCAGTTCTTC. This gives the protein CASSKSGTSGYNEQFF. This chain uses TRBV27 with TRBJ2-1, with 11 bases that match TRBD2. V trimming: 5 bases; J trimming: 4 bases; junction bases outside the gene matches: 7. This CDR3 region has 16 residues. The germline CDR1 and CDR2 sequences are MNHEY and SMNVEV (reference sequence).